This T cell receptor (beta chain) was sequenced during a study of glioma-infiltrating T cells after dendritic cell vaccination. Time point indicated: after dendritic cell vaccination, including at tumor progression/relapse. None of the glioblastoma patients had an isocitrate dehydrogenase mutation. TCRdb's table, derived via immunoSEQ multiplex PCR, lists solely in-frame clones and lacks some. Found here are about 100,000 clones, 75% to 90% of them singletons; the top ten hold under 6.5%. The CDR3 runs 15 residues. The V gene's germline CDR1 is SGHRS and CDR2 YFSETQ. J gave up 5 bases and V 6 bases, and 11 bases lay outside the gene matches. Study-wide findings and caveats: Higher pretreatment TIL content predicted longer progression-free time and survival. Higher TCR clonality did not directly relate to longer survival.

Regarding this clone: What it binds is not known.

This chain connects TRBV5-1 to TRBJ2-5, with 9 positions matching TRBD1. The origin of this receptor is a human donor with glioblastoma. The material sequenced was blood, taken after dendritic cell vaccination. CDR3 coding DNA: TGCGCCAGCAACCCAACCACAGGGGGCCGGGAGACCCAGTACTTC. This encodes CASNPTTGGRETQYF. Full variable domain (rest looked up from reference TRBV5-1 and TRBJ2-5): KAGVTQTPRYLIKTRGQQVTLSCSPISGHRSVSWYQQTPGQGLQFLFEYFSETQRNKGNFPGRFSGRQFSNSRSEMNVSTLELGDSALYLCASNPTTGGRETQYFGPGTRLLVL.